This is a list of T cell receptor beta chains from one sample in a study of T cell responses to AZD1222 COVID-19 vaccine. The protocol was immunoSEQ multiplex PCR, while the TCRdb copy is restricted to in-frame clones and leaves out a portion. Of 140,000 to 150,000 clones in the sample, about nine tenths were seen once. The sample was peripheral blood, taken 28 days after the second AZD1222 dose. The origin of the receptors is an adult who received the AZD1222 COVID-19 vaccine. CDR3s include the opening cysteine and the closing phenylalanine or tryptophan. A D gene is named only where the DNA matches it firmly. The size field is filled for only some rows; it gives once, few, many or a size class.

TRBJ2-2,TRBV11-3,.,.,CASSLLLDTGELFF,TGTGCCAGCAGCTTATTACTCGACACCGGGGAGCTGTTTTTT
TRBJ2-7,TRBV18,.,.,CASSPVGGTVNEQYF,TGTGCCAGCTCACCAGTTGGGGGGACGGTGAACGAGCAGTACTTC
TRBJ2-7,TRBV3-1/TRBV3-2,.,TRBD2,CASSQDPLAGGPPEQYF,TGTGCCAGCAGCCAAGATCCGCTAGCGGGGGGGCCTCCCGAGCAGTACTTC
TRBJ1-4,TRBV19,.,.,CASSPLLATNEKLFF,TGTGCCAGTAGCCCCCTCCTTGCAACTAATGAAAAACTGTTTTTT
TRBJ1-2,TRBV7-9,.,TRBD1,CASSQRKGTGPYGYTF,TGTGCCAGCAGCCAAAGGAAGGGGACAGGGCCCTATGGCTACACCTTC
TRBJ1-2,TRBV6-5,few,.,CETTYVGIYGYTF,TGTGAGACCACTTATGTGGGGATCTATGGCTACACCTTC
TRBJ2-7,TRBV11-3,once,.,CASSQAVSYEQYF,TGTGCCAGCAGCCAGGCAGTCTCCTACGAGCAGTACTTC
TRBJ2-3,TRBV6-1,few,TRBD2,CASSEWASGGADTQYF,TGTGCCAGCAGTGAATGGGCTAGCGGGGGGGCAGATACGCAGTATTTT
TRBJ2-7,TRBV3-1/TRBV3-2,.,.,CASSSKISRGLYEQYF,TGTGCCAGCAGCTCCAAGATCTCCCGTGGCCTATACGAGCAGTACTTC
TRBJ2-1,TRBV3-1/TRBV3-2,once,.,CASSQAGGNRNEQFF,TGTGCCAGCAGCCAAGCTGGGGGCAATCGCAATGAGCAGTTCTTC
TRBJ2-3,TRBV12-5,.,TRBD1,CASGRQGSPDTQYF,TGTGCTAGTGGTAGACAGGGTAGTCCAGATACGCAGTATTTT
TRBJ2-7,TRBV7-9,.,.,CASRGLYEQYF,TGTGCCAGCAGGGGACTCTACGAGCAGTACTTC
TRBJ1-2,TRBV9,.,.,CASSVYDSRYGYTF,TGTGCCAGCAGCGTCTACGACAGCCGGTATGGCTACACCTTC
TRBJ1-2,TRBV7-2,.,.,CASSYGPPRLGYTF,TGTGCCAGCAGCTACGGACCACCCCGGCTTGGCTACACCTTC
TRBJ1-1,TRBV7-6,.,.,CASSPAGGLNTEAFF,TGTGCCAGCAGCCCCGCCGGGGGTTTGAACACTGAAGCTTTCTTT
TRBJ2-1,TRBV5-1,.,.,CASSSGDEQFF,TGCGCCAGCAGCTCCGGGGATGAGCAGTTCTTC
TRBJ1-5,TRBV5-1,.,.,CASSLEGSNQPQHF,TGCGCCAGCAGCTTGGAAGGGAGCAATCAGCCCCAGCATTTT
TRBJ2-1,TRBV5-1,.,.,CASSPGLGPYNEQFF,TGCGCCAGCAGCCCCGGACTGGGACCCTACAATGAGCAGTTCTTC
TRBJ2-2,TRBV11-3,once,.,CASSLDLGTTGELFF,TGTGCCAGCAGCTTAGATCTCGGCACCACCGGGGAGCTGTTTTTT
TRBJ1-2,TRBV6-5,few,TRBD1,CASGGTGGNYGYTF,TGTGCCAGCGGGGGGACAGGGGGCAACTATGGCTACACCTTC
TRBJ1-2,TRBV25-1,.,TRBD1,CASSGQGSFYGYTF,TGTGCCAGCAGCGGACAGGGATCTTTCTATGGCTACACCTTC
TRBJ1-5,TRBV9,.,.,CASSVDGGANQPQHF,TGTGCCAGCAGCGTAGATGGAGGGGCCAATCAGCCCCAGCATTTT
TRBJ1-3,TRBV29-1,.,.,CSVSSVGGNTIYF,TGCAGCGTCTCTTCTGTTGGTGGAAACACCATATATTTT
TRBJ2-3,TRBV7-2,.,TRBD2,CASSFRTSGRNTQYF,TGTGCCAGCAGCTTCAGGACTAGCGGGCGGAATACGCAGTATTTT
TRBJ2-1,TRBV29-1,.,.,CSVLLTSHEQFF,TGCAGCGTTTTATTGACTAGTCATGAGCAGTTCTTC
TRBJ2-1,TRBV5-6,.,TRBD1,CASSLAAGGAYEQFF,TGTGCCAGCAGCTTGGCGGCAGGGGGCGCGTATGAGCAGTTCTTC
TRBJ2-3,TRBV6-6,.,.,CASSPPRRKVSTDTQYF,TGTGCCAGCAGTCCCCCTCGCCGAAAGGTTAGCACAGATACGCAGTATTTT
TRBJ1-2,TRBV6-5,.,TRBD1,CASSLLDRGYGYTF,TGTGCCAGCTCTCTCTTGGACAGGGGATATGGCTACACCTTC
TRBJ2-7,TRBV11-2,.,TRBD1,CASSQTGVGEQYF,TGTGCCAGCAGCCAAACAGGGGTGGGCGAGCAGTACTTC
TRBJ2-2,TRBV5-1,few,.,CASSLMGTGELFF,TGCGCCAGCAGCTTGATGGGGACCGGGGAGCTGTTTTTT
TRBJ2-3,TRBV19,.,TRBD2,CASSLGLAGYTDTQYF,TGTGCCAGTAGTTTGGGACTAGCGGGGTACACAGATACGCAGTATTTT
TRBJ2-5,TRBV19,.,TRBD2,CASSIGGTSKETQYF,TGTGCCAGTAGTATCGGAGGGACTAGCAAGGAGACCCAGTACTTC
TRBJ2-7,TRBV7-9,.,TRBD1,CASSWTGEREQYF,TGTGCCAGCAGCTGGACAGGGGAAAGGGAGCAGTACTTC
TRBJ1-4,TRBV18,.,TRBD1,CASSPLRGQNEKLFF,TGTGCCAGCTCACCATTAAGGGGGCAAAATGAAAAACTGTTTTTT
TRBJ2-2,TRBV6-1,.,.,CASSEQSTGELFF,TGTGCCAGCAGTGAACAGAGCACCGGGGAGCTGTTTTTT
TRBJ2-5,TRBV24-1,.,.,CASQGGETQYF,TGTGCCTCACAGGGTGGAGAGACCCAGTACTTC
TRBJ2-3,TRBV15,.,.,CATSRGPTNTDTQYF,TGTGCCACCAGCAGAGGCCCTACAAACACAGATACGCAGTATTTT
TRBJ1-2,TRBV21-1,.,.,CASSKGSANYGYTF,TGTGCCAGCAGCAAAGGTTCAGCAAACTATGGCTACACCTTC
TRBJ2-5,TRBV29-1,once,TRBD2,CSVEREGETQYF,TGCAGCGTTGAACGGGAGGGAGAGACCCAGTACTTC
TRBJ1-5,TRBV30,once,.,CAWSALGHFGHNQPQHF,TGTGCCTGGAGTGCCCTCGGACATTTTGGCCACAATCAGCCCCAGCATTTT
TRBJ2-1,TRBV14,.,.,CASSQDFLSGVNEQFF,TGTGCCAGCAGCCAAGATTTTTTATCAGGTGTTAATGAGCAGTTCTTC
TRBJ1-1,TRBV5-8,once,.,CASIKVPPGIEAFF,TGTGCCAGCATCAAAGTCCCCCCCGGAATCGAAGCTTTCTTT
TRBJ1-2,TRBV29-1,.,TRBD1,CSVEGGGQGVSGYTF,TGCAGCGTTGAAGGTGGAGGACAGGGAGTCTCTGGCTACACCTTC
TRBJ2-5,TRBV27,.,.,CASSVYREETQYF,TGTGCCAGCAGTGTTTACAGGGAAGAGACCCAGTACTTC
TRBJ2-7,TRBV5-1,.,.,CASSLRPGARASYEQYF,TGCGCCAGCAGCTTGCGGCCGGGGGCCAGGGCCTCCTACGAGCAGTACTTC
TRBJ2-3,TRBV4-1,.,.,CASSRLTSTDTQYF,TGCGCCAGCAGCCGCCTAACTAGCACAGATACGCAGTATTTT
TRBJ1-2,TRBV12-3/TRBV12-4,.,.,CASNLGSNYGYTF,TGTGCCAGCAACCTCGGGTCTAACTATGGCTACACCTTC
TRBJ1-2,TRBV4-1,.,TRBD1,CASSQEPGTGGSYTF,TGCGCCAGCAGCCAAGAGCCGGGGACAGGGGGCAGCTACACCTTC
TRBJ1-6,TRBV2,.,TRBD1,CASSEHRGINSPLHF,TGTGCCAGCAGTGAGCACAGGGGCATTAATTCACCCCTCCACTTT
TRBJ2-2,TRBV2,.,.,CAGQGDSNTGELFF,TGTGCCGGCCAGGGAGATTCGAACACCGGGGAGCTGTTTTTT
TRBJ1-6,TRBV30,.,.,CAWKREGWYSPLHF,TGTGCCTGGAAGCGGGAGGGATGGTATTCACCCCTCCACTTT
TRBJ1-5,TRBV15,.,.,CATSRQGLNQPQHF,TGTGCCACCAGCAGACAGGGACTCAATCAGCCCCAGCATTTT
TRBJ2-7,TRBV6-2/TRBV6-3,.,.,CASSGMLYEQYF,TGTGCCAGCAGCGGGATGTTGTACGAGCAGTACTTC
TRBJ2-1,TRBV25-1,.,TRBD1,CASSATSGQGINEQFF,TGTGCCAGCAGTGCTACCTCGGGACAGGGGATCAATGAGCAGTTCTTC
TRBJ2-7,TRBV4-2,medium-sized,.,CASSQEPSGSSYEQYF,TGTGCCAGCAGCCAAGAGCCTAGTGGGAGCTCCTACGAGCAGTACTTC
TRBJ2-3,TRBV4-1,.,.,CASSHPGRDRTDTQYF,TGCGCCAGCAGCCACCCTGGCAGGGACCGGACAGATACGCAGTATTTT
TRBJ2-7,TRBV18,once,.,CASSPLRTGFLYEQYF,TGTGCCAGCTCACCACTAAGAACAGGGTTCCTCTACGAGCAGTACTTC
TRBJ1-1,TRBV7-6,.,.,CASSSLDTEAFF,TGTGCCAGCAGCTCCTTGGACACTGAAGCTTTCTTT